This TCR beta chain was obtained from a study of T cells after yellow fever vaccination. Study findings and constraints: Although the secondary response was weaker, it peaked faster, at day 5 versus 15. Once the booster was given, most primary-vaccination clones reappeared, at 95% to 97% for CD4 and around 90% for CD8.

In its sample, this clonotype was seen many times. As yet, its antigen is unknown. Germline CDR1 SGDLS, CDR2 YYNGEE. Trimming took 0 bases from V and 2 from J, leaving 12 bases between them. This CDR3 is 15 amino acids long. TCRdb reprocessed the 5' RACE reads with MiXCR, giving one entry per CDR3 protein. The sample shows about 75,000 distinct CDR3 sequences, more than 5.5% of them seen only once. The chain couples TRBV9 to TRBJ2-7; D is uncertain. The TCR comes from a man in his late teens or twenties who received the YFV17D yellow fever vaccine. The specimen comprised CD8+ T cells sorted from PBMCs, sampled 9 to 10 days after the first yellow fever vaccination. The CDR3, as DNA: TGTGCCAGCAGCGTAGTGGCAGGTGCCACCTACGAGCAGTACTTC. Its translation is CASSVVAGATYEQYF.